The 5 T cell receptor beta chains in this list originate from one sample, sequenced in a study of T cell responses to AZD1222 COVID-19 vaccine. Some clones are missing from TCRdb's copy, which holds only in-frame ones; the method was immunoSEQ multiplex PCR. The sample holds about 94,000 clones, over 75% seen once. The sample in question was peripheral blood, obtained on day 0 of AZD1222 vaccination. These receptors were collected from an adult in good health.

This clone was seen just once. The V call is TRBV9, the J call TRBJ2-2; TRBD2 aligns across 9 bases. The germline CDR1 and CDR2 sequences are SGDLS and YYNGEE. Trimming cost V 0 bases and J 7 bases; bases outside gene matches: 1. The CDR3 is made up of 14 amino acids. CDR3 loop: CASSVASGVGELFF. The CDR3 DNA sequence: TGTGCCAGCAGCGTAGCTAGCGGGGTCGGGGAGCTGTTTTTT.

The chain joins TRBV3-1 (or the pseudogene TRBV3-2) to TRBJ2-7; D may correspond to TRBD1 or TRBD2 (5 bases each). Trimming removed 4 bases at V and 1 base at J, with 11 bases between. This CDR3 comprises 14 residues. CDR1 and CDR2 (germline): LGHDT, YNNKEL (reference sequence). This CDR3 is CASSPGPTSYEQYF. CDR3 in DNA: TGTGCCAGCAGCCCGGGACCGACGTCCTACGAGCAGTACTTC.

The chain uses TRBV30 and TRBJ2-1; TRBD2 agrees at 7 bases. This CDR3 has 13 amino acids. V shed 4 bases, J shed 2 bases, and the junction held 2 bases outside the gene matches. Germline lookup yields CDR1 GTSNPN and CDR2 SVGIG (reference sequence). CDR3 in amino acids: CAWTGTTYNEQFF. The CDR3 DNA reads as TGTGCCTGGACTGGGACTACCTACAATGAGCAGTTCTTC.

This chain joins TRBV19 and TRBJ1-1; no reliable D call. V shed 5 bases and J shed 1 base, with 8 bases lying between them. The CDR3 has 13 residues. In germline, CDR1 is LNHDA, CDR2 SQIVND (reference sequence). The CDR3 nucleotides read TGTGCCAGTAGTTTTACTGAGAACACTGAAGCTTTCTTT. Translating it yields CASSFTENTEAFF.

The chain employs TRBV19 and TRBJ1-1; TRBD1 aligns across 8 bases. The CDR3 is 14 residues long. Germline V CDR1 and CDR2: LNHDA, SQIVND (reference sequence). Trimming cost V 4 bases and J 1 base; bases outside gene matches: 2. For the CDR3, the DNA is TGTGCCAGTAGTACTGGACAGGGGAACACTGAAGCTTTCTTT. This gives the protein CASSTGQGNTEAFF.